The next 24 T cell receptor beta chains were all read from a single sample in a study of blood T cell repertoires in COVID-19. Profiling relied on immunoSEQ multiplex PCR, and the TCRdb table lists in-frame clones only, not all of them. The data hold over 300,000 clones, with roughly 85% observed a single time. The sequencing input was peripheral blood. These receptors were taken from a human donor in a cohort sampled during active COVID-19.

This chain uses TRBV24-1 with TRBJ2-2, with TRBD1 matching over 8 bases. Looked up from germline, CDR1 is KGHDR and CDR2 is SFDVKD. CDR3 size: 16 residues. V lost 3 bases and J lost 2; bases outside the gene matches: 4. The CDR3 spells CATSDPGGANTGELFF. CDR3 nucleotides: TGTGCCACCAGTGATCCAGGGGGCGCAAACACCGGGGAGCTGTTTTTT.

The chain has TRBV24-1 and TRBJ1-2, with D possibly being TRBD1 (6 bases). The CDR3 extends over 14 amino acids. V dropped 0 bases and J dropped 8 bases, with 12 bases sitting between them. Germline CDR1 and CDR2: KGHDR and SFDVKD. CDR3 amino acids: CATSDLRTDNGYTF. The CDR3 nucleotides are TGTGCCACCAGTGATTTGAGGACAGATAACGGCTACACCTTC.

The V gene is TRBV5-6, the J gene TRBJ2-2; TRBD2 might be the D (5 bases). Germline CDR1 SGHDT, CDR2 YYEEEE. This CDR3 has 15 residues. Deletions cut 1 base from V and 4 bases from J, with 11 bases between. The CDR3: CASSLLRAGTGELFF. The CDR3 nucleotides read TGTGCCAGCAGCTTGTTGCGGGCAGGCACCGGGGAGCTGTTTTTT. Using reference TRBV5-6 and TRBJ2-2 for the parts outside the CDR3, the full variable domain is DAGVTQSPTHLIKTRGQQVTLRCSPKSGHDTVSWYQQALGQGPQFIFQYYEEEERQRGNFPDRFSGHQFPNYSSELNVNALLLGDSALYLCASSLLRAGTGELFFGEGSRLTVL.

The rearrangement links TRBV5-4 to TRBJ1-1; TRBD1 might be the D (6 bases). This CDR3 is 14 amino acids long. Germline assignment: CDR1 SGHNT and CDR2 YYREEE (reference sequence). The germline V and J ends were trimmed by 3 bases and 8 bases, with 17 bases remaining between them. CDR3 bases: TGTGCCAGCAGCTACACTACCGGGACACCAGAAGCTTTCTTT. Translated, it gives CASSYTTGTPEAFF.

In its sample, this clone was seen a few times. This rearrangement joins TRBV4-2 to TRBJ2-7; 10 bases map to TRBD2. CDR1 LGHNA and CDR2 YNFKEQ come from the germline V gene. The CDR3 runs to 16 residues. V was pared by 3 bases and J by 0 bases, with 5 bases of the junction left unmatched. CDR3 loop: CASSHSSGGTSYEQYF. The CDR3, as DNA: TGTGCCAGCAGCCACTCTAGCGGGGGTACCTCCTACGAGCAGTACTTC.

The genes are TRBV27 and TRBJ1-5; 9 bases are a match to TRBD1. V lost 2 bases, J lost 3 bases, and 5 bases stayed unmatched. Germline V lookup: CDR1 MNHEY, CDR2 SMNVEV (reference sequence). This CDR3 contains 16 residues. The CDR3 is CASSLQGQGLNQPQHF. In nucleotides, the CDR3 is TGTGCCAGCAGTTTACAGGGACAGGGACTCAATCAGCCCCAGCATTTT.

V gene TRBV6-5 combines with J gene TRBJ2-2; TRBD1 matches 7 bases. The V gene end was trimmed by 0 bases and the J gene end by 7 bases; junction bases not matched to a gene: 8. This CDR3 has 16 amino acids. In germline, CDR1 is MNHEY, CDR2 SVGAGI. CDR3 sequence reads: CASSYSPTGVGGELFF. In DNA form, the CDR3 reads TGTGCCAGCAGTTACTCTCCTACAGGGGTTGGCGGGGAGCTGTTTTTT.

A remark on this clone: The identical CDR3 is also encoded by other nucleotide sequences in the sample. V and J are TRBV5-1 and TRBJ1-1; possible D gene TRBD1, 6 bases. Germline CDR1 SGHRS, CDR2 YFSETQ. The CDR3 consists of 14 residues. With 1 base removed from V and 0 bases from J, the gap between germline ends came to 7 bases. The chain's CDR3 is CASSLRGMNTEAFF. In nucleotides, the CDR3 is TGCGCCAGCAGCTTGAGGGGGATGAACACTGAAGCTTTCTTT. Drawing the rest from reference TRBV5-1 and TRBJ1-1, the complete variable domain is KAGVTQTPRYLIKTRGQQVTLSCSPISGHRSVSWYQQTPGQGLQFLFEYFSETQRNKGNFPGRFSGRQFSNSRSEMNVSTLELGDSALYLCASSLRGMNTEAFFGQGTRLTVV.

V is TRBV18 and J is TRBJ1-2; possibly TRBD1 for D (5 bases). V was shortened by 5 bases and J by 11 bases, with 12 bases between the two germline ends. Germline CDR1 is KGHSH and CDR2 is LQKENI. The CDR3 covers 11 residues. CDR3 sequence: CASSSTDTYTF. In DNA, the CDR3 is TGTGCCAGCTCATCGACGGACACTTACACCTTC.

The V and J genes are TRBV15 and TRBJ2-7, with TRBD1 matching over 9 bases. CDR1 and CDR2 from the germline V gene are LNHNV and YYDKDF (reference sequence). Unmatched junction bases numbered 4, after V lost 5 bases and J lost 2 bases. This CDR3 spans 14 amino acids. The CDR3 region is CATSSDRGAYEQYF. The DNA for the CDR3 is TGTGCCACCAGCTCCGACAGGGGGGCCTACGAGCAGTACTTC.

This clone was seen a single time. The genes are TRBV13 and TRBJ2-1; the match to TRBD1 covers 9 bases. From germline, CDR1 is PRHDT and CDR2 FYEKMQ (reference sequence). V lost 6 bases and J lost 5; bases outside the gene matches: 8. The CDR3 spans 15 residues. Here the CDR3 reads CASRSGTGLDNEQFF. In nucleotides, the CDR3 is TGTGCCAGCAGGAGTGGGACAGGGTTGGACAATGAGCAGTTCTTC.

The chain uses TRBV30 and TRBJ2-1, with 7 bases lining up with TRBD2. Trimming removed 4 bases from V and 7 bases from J; junction bases left unmatched: 7. The CDR3 extends over 13 amino acids. Germline V gene sequence: CDR1 GTSNPN, CDR2 SVGIG (reference sequence). DNA for the CDR3: TGTGCCTGGAATGGGGGGGACGGAAATGAGCAGTTCTTC. Translating gives CAWNGGDGNEQFF.

This sequence joins TRBV19 and TRBJ1-1, with D possibly being TRBD1 (5 bases). CDR1 and CDR2 from the germline V gene are LNHDA and SQIVND (reference sequence). V was trimmed by 7 bases and J by 1 base, leaving 16 bases between them. CDR3 size: 15 residues. DNA for the CDR3: TGTGCCAGTAAGTTTCTGGACAAAACGAACACTGAAGCTTTCTTT. Translation: CASKFLDKTNTEAFF.

This chain uses TRBV25-1 with TRBJ2-1, with 14 nucleotides matching TRBD2. CDR1 and CDR2 from the germline V gene are MGHDK and SYGVNS. The CDR3 totals 13 residues. The V gene end was trimmed by 6 bases and the J gene end by 8 bases; junction bases not matched to a gene: 0. CDR3 sequence: CASRGLAGDEQFF. The CDR3 nucleotides are TGTGCCAGCAGGGGACTAGCGGGGGATGAGCAGTTCTTC.

The V gene is TRBV20-1, the J gene TRBJ1-1; D unclear. With 3 bases removed from V and 8 bases from J, the gap between germline ends came to 10 bases. The CDR3 is 11 amino acids. Germline V gene lookup returns CDR1 DFQATT and CDR2 SNEGSKA (reference sequence). The CDR3 reads CSASPAGEAFF. As DNA, the CDR3 is TGCAGTGCTAGCCCGGCGGGGGAAGCTTTCTTT.

The CDR3 DNA reads as TGCGCCAGCATAGCGGGAACAGATCCAACTGAAGCTTTCTTT. Its translation is CASIAGTDPTEAFF. The chain recombines TRBV5-1 with TRBJ1-1; D remains unclear. Germline V gives CDR1 SGHRS, CDR2 YFSETQ. The CDR3 extends over 14 amino acids. The ends were cut back, 6 bases at V and 5 bases at J, with 17 bases in the middle.

The rearrangement joins TRBV19 to TRBJ2-7; 12 bases are a match to TRBD2. Per the germline V gene, CDR1 is LNHDA and CDR2 is SQIVND (reference sequence). The CDR3 has 16 amino acids. Trimming cost V 4 bases and J 3 bases; bases outside gene matches: 7. The CDR3 DNA follows: TGTGCCAGTAGTAGACGGACTAGCGGGGTTTTCTACGAGCAGTACTTC. The encoded protein is CASSRRTSGVFYEQYF.

This clone was detected only a few times. The chain has TRBV4-2 and TRBJ1-2; TRBD1 agrees at 7 bases. This CDR3 has 17 residues. CDR1 is LGHNA, CDR2 YNFKEQ, per germline. Trimming cost V 0 bases and J 8 bases; bases outside gene matches: 15. The CDR3 loop reads CASSQDSISGQPGGYTF. The CDR3 nucleotides read TGTGCCAGCAGCCAAGATAGTATTTCGGGACAGCCGGGAGGCTACACCTTC.

The chain has TRBV6-5 and TRBJ1-4; 11 bases are shared with TRBD1. Germline loops: CDR1 MNHEY, CDR2 SVGAGI. This CDR3 comprises 15 residues. The V and J ends lost 5 bases and 5 bases, in that order; junction bases with no gene match: 4. CDR3 coding DNA: TGTGCCAGCAGTCCCAGGACAGGGGGCAATGAAAAACTGTTTTTT. It specifies CASSPRTGGNEKLFF.

This sequence joins TRBV6-2 or TRBV6-3 and TRBJ1-4; 7 bases agree with TRBD1. The length of the CDR3 is 18 residues. The germline V gene encodes CDR1 MNHEY and CDR2 SVGEGT. With 0 bases clipped from V and 4 bases from J, the junction kept 11 bases outside the gene matches. The CDR3 here is CASSYSNRADRFNEKLFF. CDR3 DNA: TGTGCCAGCAGTTACTCGAATAGAGCGGACAGGTTTAATGAAAAACTGTTTTTT.

This clone turned up a few times. CDR3 sequence (DNA): TGCGCCAGCAGCCGTATCTTGGGACTAGACACTTACAATGAGCAGTTCTTC. It encodes CASSRILGLDTYNEQFF. J is TRBJ2-1 and V is TRBV4-1, with TRBD2 matching 8 bases. Germline V CDR1 and CDR2: MGHRA, YSYEKL. V shed 4 bases and J 4 bases; nucleotides not matched to a gene: 12. This CDR3 has 17 amino acids.

The V gene is TRBV7-3, the J gene TRBJ1-1; D call uncertain. Trimming pared 4 bases from V and 1 base from J, leaving 13 bases between. This CDR3 comprises 15 residues. Germline V lookup: CDR1 SGHTA, CDR2 FQGTGA. The CDR3 DNA reads as TGTGCCAGCAGCTCCTATCCCCCCCCGAACACTGAAGCTTTCTTT. The encoded protein is CASSSYPPPNTEAFF.

The chain joins TRBV19 to TRBJ2-1; D perhaps matches TRBD2 (5 bases). CDR3 length: 13 amino acids. V was shortened by 10 bases and J by 0 bases, with 10 bases between the two germline ends. From germline, CDR1 is LNHDA and CDR2 SQIVND (reference sequence). Here the CDR3 DNA reads TGTGCCATTAGCGCTAACTCCTACAATGAGCAGTTCTTC. It encodes CAISANSYNEQFF. Looking up the rest from reference TRBV19 and TRBJ2-1 gives the full variable domain: DGGITQSPKYLFRKEGQNVTLSCEQNLNHDAMYWYRQDPGQGLRLIYYSQIVNDFQKGDIAEGYSVSREKKESFPLTVTSAQKNPTAFYLCAISANSYNEQFFGPGTRLTVL.

The chain combines TRBV4-1 with TRBJ2-3, with TRBD2 identical over 11 bases. The J segment lost 0 bases and the V segment lost 3 bases, leaving 5 bases of the junction unmatched. The CDR3 contains 17 residues. Germline V gene sequence: CDR1 MGHRA, CDR2 YSYEKL. The CDR3 loop is CASSQATSGVSTDTQYF. The CDR3 bases are TGCGCCAGCAGCCAGGCGACTAGCGGGGTTAGCACAGATACGCAGTATTTT.